This T cell receptor (beta chain) came from a study of blood T cell repertoires in COVID-19. Study-level information: COVID-19 samples, acute and convalescent, were from the United States, Italy and Spain. From T cells, B-cell-depleted T cells, or PBMCs came the material, which was cDNA or gDNA.

Germline V gene lookup returns CDR1 SEHNR and CDR2 FQNEAQ (reference sequence). Deletions cut 3 bases from V and 7 bases from J, with 18 bases between. This CDR3 has 15 amino acids. In the study's own analysis: Reference gene primer amplification yielded estimated nucleated cell counts. TCRdb's table, derived via immunoSEQ multiplex PCR, lists solely in-frame clones and lacks some. V and J calls and clone size are those listed in that table; D and trimming were worked out from the DNA. The sample records under 200,000 clones, 65% to 90% being singletons. What was sequenced was peripheral blood. The receptor's source is a human donor in a cohort sampled during active COVID-19. The chain carries TRBV7-9 and TRBJ1-2; D is ambiguous. The CDR3 DNA reads as TGTGCCAGCAGCTTTGGGCCAGCATCGAATCGTGGCTACACCTTC. Encoded protein: CASSFGPASNRGYTF.